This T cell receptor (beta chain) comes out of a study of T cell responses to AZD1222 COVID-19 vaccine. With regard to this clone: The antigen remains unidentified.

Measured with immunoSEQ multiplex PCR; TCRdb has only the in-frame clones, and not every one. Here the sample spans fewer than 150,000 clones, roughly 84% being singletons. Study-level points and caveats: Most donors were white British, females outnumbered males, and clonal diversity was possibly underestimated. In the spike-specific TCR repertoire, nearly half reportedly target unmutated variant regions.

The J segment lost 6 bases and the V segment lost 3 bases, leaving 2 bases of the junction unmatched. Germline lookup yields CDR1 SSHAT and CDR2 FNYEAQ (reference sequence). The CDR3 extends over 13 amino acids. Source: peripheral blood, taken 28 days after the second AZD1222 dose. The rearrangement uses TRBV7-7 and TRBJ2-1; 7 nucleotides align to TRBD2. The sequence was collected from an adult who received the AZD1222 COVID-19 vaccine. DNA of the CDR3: TGTGCCAGCAGCTTCGGGGGGAGCAATGAGCAGTTCTTC. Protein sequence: CASSFGGSNEQFF.